This TCR beta chain was sequenced in a study of glioma-infiltrating T cells after dendritic cell vaccination (dated by TCRdb to 2016 to 2017). About the full investigation: A cohort of roughly 15 glioblastoma patients from Phase I and II dendritic cell vaccination trials was included, of whom 9 were newly diagnosed and 6 had recurrent disease. Survival after dendritic cell vaccination was correlated with TCR sequencing metrics, including TIL content and tumor-blood repertoire overlap. Between about 2003 and 2013, patients were given autologous tumor lysate-pulsed dendritic cell vaccination. Deep sequencing of TCR beta CDR3 regions was used to quantify tumor-infiltrating lymphocyte content and compare tumor and blood repertoires in dendritic cell-vaccinated glioblastoma patients. To make the vaccine, monocyte-derived dendritic cells were cultured for 7 to 8 days with IL-4 and GM-CSF and then pulsed overnight with autologous tumor lysate. Each patient got three intradermal injections of the dendritic cell vaccine, spaced at biweekly intervals, in the arm below the axilla. What the work shows at the level of the full study, not this receptor alone: Longer time to progression and overall survival after dendritic cell vaccination were predicted by higher estimated pretreatment TIL content. The cohort was small and heterogeneous, few patients had complete blood and tumor sets, and even fewer had initial-recurrent tumor pairs. The TCR overlap response model with three groups was called speculative and said to need prospective validation. TCR clonality showed no direct relationship with survival, which suggests that a diverse polyclonal response may be important.

From the germline V gene, CDR1 is MNHNS and CDR2 is SASEGT. Counted from cysteine to phenylalanine, this CDR3 has 15 amino acids. Only CDR3 DNA remains: 45 bases, in frame from the first base. Trimming accounts for 1 base at V and 4 bases at J, while the number of junction bases matched to no gene is 4. This clone was recorded once. Its recognized antigen is unknown. No much larger clone is present one base from it, and per-base qualities are unavailable. The sample's time point label, decoded: after dendritic cell vaccination, including at tumor progression/relapse. Selection of patients required sufficient residual fresh-frozen tumor tissue and over two years of available survival data. Molecular status otherwise varied across the glioblastoma patients, but none of them carried an isocitrate dehydrogenase mutation. PBMC were collected before vaccination, two weeks after the third vaccination, and at tumor progression if tumor progression occurred. The Qiagen DNeasy Blood extraction Kit was used to extract genomic DNA.

Using the immunoSEQ assay, TCRB CDR3 regions were amplified from 2 micrograms of genomic DNA, or from all available DNA when less than that was on hand. The multiplex PCR relied on 60 forward primers for TCR V beta segments and 13 reverse primers for J beta segments. To estimate the number of reads per starting template, synthetic control templates were added to each sample at limiting dilution. Reads of 87 bp were generated by sequencing on the Illumina HiSeq System. As for the authors' bioinformatics: PCR and sequencing errors were removed by a nearest neighbor algorithm that merged closely related sequences. TCR overlap was defined as the percentage of unique tumor TCR beta sequences that were also found in the peripheral blood of the same patient. TCRdb retrieved this table from immuneACCESS and kept in-frame rearrangements only. Not all clones are present; in checked studies, unresolved V genes account for under half, and no reason is known for the remainder. The DNA was the basis for D and trimming; V, J and clone size are from that table. Recorded for this sample are roughly 100,000 clones; around 87% of them occurred a single time. The ten largest clonotypes hold approximately 2.7% of the sample.

This clonotype was obtained from a human donor with glioblastoma. The V gene is TRBV6-1 and the J gene is TRBJ2-5; 9 junctional bases match TRBD2. The sequencing used blood, collected after dendritic cell vaccination. The CDR3 protein: CASSEGSGGPETQYF. The sequence in DNA is TGTGCCAGCAGTGAAGGAAGCGGGGGGCCAGAGACCCAGTACTTC.